The 6 T cell receptor beta chains reported below all come from one sample, sequenced in a study of radiation and T cells in renal cell carcinoma. The data were produced by immunoSEQ multiplex PCR, yet TCRdb's version contains in-frame clones alone and is incomplete. Of about 130,000 clones in the sample, approximately 80% were seen once. Stated time point: blood 2 weeks post-SBRT. Treatment specified: 15 Gy SBRT to primary tumor, nephrectomy 4 weeks later. The specimen was blood, collected from a patient whose treatment included radiotherapy and nephrectomy. The receptor source for this set is a woman aged 55-69 years with renal cell carcinoma.

The CDR3 coding sequence is TGTGCCAGCAGCTTGGCCACGTCGTATCTAGCCAAAAACATTCAGTACTTC. It translates to CASSLATSYLAKNIQYF. This chain links TRBV7-9 with TRBJ2-4, with D unresolved. This CDR3 is built from 17 residues. Germline CDR1 is SEHNR and CDR2 is FQNEAQ (reference sequence). Trimming took 3 bases from V and 0 from J, leaving 15 bases between them.

This sequence joins TRBV11-3 and TRBJ1-5; D gene uncertain. Trimming pared 1 base from V and 0 bases from J, leaving 7 bases between. The CDR3 has 15 amino acids. CDR1 is SGHNT and CDR2 is YENEEA in the germline V gene. CDR3 coding DNA: TGTGCCAGCAGCTTAGCGGCAAATAGCAATCAGCCCCAGCATTTT. It yields the protein CASSLAANSNQPQHF.

V and J are TRBV5-1 and TRBJ2-3, with TRBD1 matching 8 bases. Unmatched junction bases numbered 3, after V lost 3 bases and J lost 6 bases. Germline V gene lookup returns CDR1 SGHRS and CDR2 YFSETQ. This CDR3 has 13 residues. CDR3 DNA sequence: TGCGCCAGCAGCTCAAGACAGGGGGATACGCAGTATTTT. This sequence encodes CASSSRQGDTQYF. The full variable domain, with the rest looked up from reference TRBV5-1 and TRBJ2-3, is KAGVTQTPRYLIKTRGQQVTLSCSPISGHRSVSWYQQTPGQGLQFLFEYFSETQRNKGNFPGRFSGRQFSNSRSEMNVSTLELGDSALYLCASSSRQGDTQYFGPGTRLTVL.

V is TRBV20-1 and J is TRBJ2-7; D uncertain. Germline loops: CDR1 DFQATT, CDR2 SNEGSKA (reference sequence). V was clipped by 3 bases and J by 4 bases, with 7 bases between them. The CDR3 spans 11 residues. The CDR3 spells CSASAGYEQYF. The CDR3 coding sequence is TGCAGTGCTAGTGCTGGGTACGAGCAGTACTTC.

This clone was observed a single time. The CDR3 region has the DNA TGTGCCAGCTCATCCCGGGGGGACACTGAAGCTTTCTTT. It yields the protein CASSSRGDTEAFF. V gene TRBV18 combines with J gene TRBJ1-1, with a possible D match to TRBD1 (5 bases). Germline CDR1 reads KGHSH; CDR2 reads LQKENI. The length of the CDR3 is 13 residues. V lost 5 bases and J lost 3, with 10 bases in between.

The genes are TRBV9 and TRBJ1-2, with 10 bases that match TRBD1. CDR3 size: 18 residues. Germline-derived CDR1 and CDR2 are SGDLS and YYNGEE. V dropped 4 bases and J dropped 1; count of bases not matched to a gene: 13. CDR3 nucleotide sequence: TGTGCCAGCAGCTCCCGGCCGACAGGGGGCGGCATTAACTATGGCTACACCTTC. Its translation: CASSSRPTGGGINYGYTF.